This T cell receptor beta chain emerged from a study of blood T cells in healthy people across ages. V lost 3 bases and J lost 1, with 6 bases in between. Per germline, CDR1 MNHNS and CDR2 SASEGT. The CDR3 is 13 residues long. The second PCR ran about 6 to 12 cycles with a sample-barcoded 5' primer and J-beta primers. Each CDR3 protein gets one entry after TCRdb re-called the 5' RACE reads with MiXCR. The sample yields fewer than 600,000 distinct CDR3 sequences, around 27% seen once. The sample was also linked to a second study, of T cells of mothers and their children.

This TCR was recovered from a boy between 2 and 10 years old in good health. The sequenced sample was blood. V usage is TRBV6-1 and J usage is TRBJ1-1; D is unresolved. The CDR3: CASSEVWNTEAFF. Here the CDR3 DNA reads TGTGCCAGCAGTGAGGTTTGGAACACTGAAGCTTTCTTT.